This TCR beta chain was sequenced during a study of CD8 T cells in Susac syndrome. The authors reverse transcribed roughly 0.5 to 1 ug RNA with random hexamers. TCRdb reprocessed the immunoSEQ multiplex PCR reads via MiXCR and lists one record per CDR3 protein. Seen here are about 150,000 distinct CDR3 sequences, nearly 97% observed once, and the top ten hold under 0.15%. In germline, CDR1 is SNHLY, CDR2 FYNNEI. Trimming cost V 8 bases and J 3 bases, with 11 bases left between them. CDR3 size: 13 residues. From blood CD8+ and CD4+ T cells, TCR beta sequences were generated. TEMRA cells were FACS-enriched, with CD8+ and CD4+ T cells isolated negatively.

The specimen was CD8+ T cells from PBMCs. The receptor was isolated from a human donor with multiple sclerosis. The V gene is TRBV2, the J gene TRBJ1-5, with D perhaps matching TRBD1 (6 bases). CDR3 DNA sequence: TGTGCCAGCGGGGACACCTACAATCAGCCCCAGCATTTT. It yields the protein CASGDTYNQPQHF. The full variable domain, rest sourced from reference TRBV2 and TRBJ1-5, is EPEVTQTPSHQVTQMGQEVILRCVPISNHLYFYWYRQILGQKVEFLVSFYNNEISEKSEIFDDQFSVERPDGSNFTLKIRSTKLEDSAMYFCASGDTYNQPQHFGDGTRLSIL.